This entry lists 11 T cell receptor beta chains sequenced from one sample in a study of blood T cell repertoires in COVID-19. Profiled with immunoSEQ multiplex PCR; TCRdb holds only in-frame clones, not every one. This table has roughly 250,000 clones, roughly 90% appearing once. The sample was peripheral blood. These receptor sequences come from a woman in her twenties or thirties with acute or convalescent COVID-19.

The rearrangement links TRBV7-3 to TRBJ1-6; 8 bases align to TRBD1. CDR1 and CDR2 (germline): SGHTA, FQGTGA. The CDR3 sequence is 15 residues long. V dropped 5 bases and J dropped 6; count of bases not matched to a gene: 6. The CDR3 reads CASSPTGGLNSPLHF. The CDR3 DNA follows: TGTGCCAGCAGCCCAACAGGGGGTCTTAATTCACCCCTCCACTTT.

V is TRBV5-1 and J is TRBJ2-6; 10 bases line up with TRBD1. This CDR3 contains 18 residues. Germline-derived CDR1 and CDR2 are SGHRS and YFSETQ. The ends lost 0 bases at V and 1 base at J; junction bases unmatched: 4. The CDR3 DNA is TGCGCCAGCAGCTTGGCCCGACAGGGGGCTTCTGGGGCCAACGTCCTGACTTTC. It is translated as CASSLARQGASGANVLTF.

The chain has TRBV5-4 and TRBJ1-1, with 9 bases identical to TRBD1. V gave up 1 base and J gave up 4 bases; unmatched junction bases: 5. Germline V gene data show CDR1 as SGHNT and CDR2 as YYREEE (reference sequence). There are 15 residues in the CDR3. The CDR3 DNA is TGTGCCAGCAGCTTGACAGGGGGCTACGGCACTGAAGCTTTCTTT. It translates to CASSLTGGYGTEAFF.

The chain uses TRBV6-5 and TRBJ2-7, with 9 bases aligning to TRBD1. V was clipped by 0 bases and J by 7 bases; unmatched bases: 7. The CDR3 has 15 amino acids. Germline V gene sequence: CDR1 MNHEY, CDR2 SVGAGI. The DNA for the CDR3 is TGTGCCAGCAGTTACTCGAACAGGGGGCATTGGGAGCAGTACTTC. Translating it yields CASSYSNRGHWEQYF.

The V and J genes are TRBV7-2 and TRBJ1-6; D gene unclear. The V end was cut by 2 bases, the J end by 5 bases, with 10 bases between. From germline, CDR1 is SGHTA and CDR2 FQGNSA. The CDR3 spans 15 residues. The CDR3 region is CASSLMQANNSPLHF. The CDR3 region has the DNA TGTGCCAGCAGCTTAATGCAGGCGAATAATTCACCCCTCCACTTT.

V and J are TRBV19 and TRBJ1-6; 10 bases match TRBD1. The CDR3 runs to 15 residues. Per the germline V gene, CDR1 is LNHDA and CDR2 is SQIVND (reference sequence). Losses at the gene ends were 6 bases for V and 5 bases for J; bases not matched to a gene: 4. The CDR3 protein is CASRTGGLNNSPLHF. The DNA of the CDR3 is TGTGCCAGTAGGACAGGGGGCCTGAATAATTCACCCCTCCACTTT.

V and J are TRBV7-9 and TRBJ2-1; D is perhaps TRBD2 (5 bases). Germline lookup yields CDR1 SEHNR and CDR2 FQNEAQ (reference sequence). V gave up 3 bases and J gave up 3 bases, with 12 bases separating them. This CDR3 is 15 amino acids long. The CDR3 bases are TGTGCCAGCAGCTTTGGAGCGGTGATCTACAATGAGCAGTTCTTC. Translation: CASSFGAVIYNEQFF.

This clone was seen a few times. The CDR3 protein is CASSEASGYGYTF. CDR3 DNA sequence: TGTGCCAGCAGTGAAGCGTCAGGCTATGGCTACACCTTC. The chain uses TRBV2 and TRBJ1-2, with D unclear. Per germline, CDR1 SNHLY and CDR2 FYNNEI. The CDR3 covers 13 residues. V dropped 0 bases and J dropped 4 bases, with 6 bases sitting between them.

The J gene is TRBJ2-4, the V gene TRBV7-8, with 7 bases aligning to TRBD1. Germline CDR1 SGHVS, CDR2 FQNEAQ. The CDR3 loop spans 15 amino acids. The V and J ends lost 1 base and 3 bases, in that order; junction bases with no gene match: 3. CDR3 DNA sequence: TGTGCCAGCAGCTTAGGAGGGGGCGGCAAAAACATTCAGTACTTC. Amino acids: CASSLGGGGKNIQYF.

The rearrangement links TRBV13 to TRBJ2-6; D gene unclear. The germline V gene encodes CDR1 PRHDT and CDR2 FYEKMQ (reference sequence). Deletions cut 7 bases from V and 4 bases from J, with 14 bases between. This CDR3 is built from 15 residues. The chain's CDR3 is CASTVGRSGANVLTF. Here the CDR3 DNA reads TGTGCCAGCACCGTGGGCCGGTCCGGGGCCAACGTCCTGACTTTC.

This clone was seen only a few times. V usage is TRBV6-2 or TRBV6-3 and J usage is TRBJ1-2; TRBD1 is a possible D gene (5 bases). The germline V gene encodes CDR1 MNHEY and CDR2 SVGEGT. Trimming removed 3 bases at V and 4 bases at J, with 12 bases between. The CDR3 spans 14 residues. The CDR3 sequence is CASSYAGPLYGYTF. In nucleotides, the CDR3 is TGTGCCAGCAGTTATGCAGGGCCCCTCTATGGCTACACCTTC.